Presented here are 11 T cell receptor beta chains from one specimen sequenced in a study of cytomegalovirus exposure and HLA in healthy donors. The PCR employed 60 Vbeta primers together with 13 Jbeta primers. Profiling relied on immunoSEQ multiplex PCR, and the TCRdb table lists in-frame clones only, not all of them. The profile shows 80,000 to 95,000 clones, almost 85% of them singletons. The sequencing input was PBMCs. These receptors were obtained from a woman younger than 35 in good health and CMV-seropositive.

This clone has only a few counts. This chain connects TRBV7-9 to TRBJ1-1; D remains unclear. With 3 bases removed from V and 1 base from J, the gap between germline ends came to 3 bases. Germline V CDR1 and CDR2: SEHNR, FQNEAQ (reference sequence). The CDR3 is made up of 12 amino acids. The CDR3 sequence: CASSFRNTEAFF. The DNA of the CDR3 is TGTGCCAGCAGCTTTAGGAACACTGAAGCTTTCTTT.

V is TRBV7-3 and J is TRBJ1-1; D not resolved. CDR3 length equals 14 residues. Germline values: CDR1 SGHTA, CDR2 FQGTGA. Deletions cut 1 base from V and 3 bases from J, with 9 bases between. The CDR3 nucleotides are TGTGCCAGCAGCTTAAGCGCATCCGACACTGAAGCTTTCTTT. Encoded protein: CASSLSASDTEAFF.

The chain links TRBV2 to TRBJ2-7; the match to TRBD2 covers 8 bases. Losses at the gene ends were 2 bases for V and 3 bases for J; bases not matched to a gene: 21. The CDR3 sequence is 20 residues long. The germline V gene has CDR1 SNHLY and CDR2 FYNNEI. The CDR3 bases are TGTGCCAGCAGTGAATACGGTAAGCGGGAGTGGCGCCGGGACATCTACGAGCAGTACTTC. It encodes CASSEYGKREWRRDIYEQYF.

This clone was recorded only once. The chain carries TRBV9 and TRBJ2-3, with 7 bases fitting TRBD1. In germline, CDR1 is SGDLS, CDR2 YYNGEE. With V trimmed by 4 bases and J by 0 bases, 5 bases remained unmatched. This CDR3 is 15 amino acids long. The CDR3 sequence: CASSIRTGSTDTQYF. The CDR3 DNA is TGTGCCAGCAGCATCAGGACAGGAAGCACAGATACGCAGTATTTT.

The genes are TRBV25-1 and TRBJ1-2; TRBD1 matches at 7 bases. This CDR3 is 12 amino acids long. The junction had 5 bases not matched to a gene; V was cut back by 6 bases and J by 7 bases. The germline V gene encodes CDR1 MGHDK and CDR2 SYGVNS. CDR3 nucleotides: TGTGCCAGCAGACTTACAGGGGTTGGCTACACCTTC. Its protein product is CASRLTGVGYTF.

Only one count was recorded for this clone. The chain couples TRBV19 to TRBJ2-6; TRBD1 matches 7 bases. V shed 6 bases, J shed 3 bases, and the junction held 5 bases outside the gene matches. The CDR3 consists of 15 residues. Germline CDR1 LNHDA, CDR2 SQIVND (reference sequence). The CDR3 spells CASRQDRDGANVLTF. The CDR3 coding sequence is TGTGCCAGTAGACAAGACAGGGATGGGGCCAACGTCCTGACTTTC.

This sequence joins TRBV27 and TRBJ1-3, with TRBD1 matching 8 bases. Germline V lookup: CDR1 MNHEY, CDR2 SMNVEV (reference sequence). The CDR3 has 15 amino acids. The junction had 6 bases not matched to a gene; V was cut back by 8 bases and J by 0 bases. CDR3 in amino acids: CASRKQGDSGNTIYF. The CDR3 DNA reads as TGTGCCAGCCGTAAACAGGGGGACTCTGGAAACACCATATATTTT.

CDR3: CASRRDYGAGGEQYF. In nucleotides, the CDR3 is TGTGCCAGCAGGCGCGACTATGGAGCGGGAGGCGAGCAGTACTTC. The rearrangement joins TRBV6-5 to TRBJ2-7; 9 bases are shared with TRBD2. Germline V gene lookup returns CDR1 MNHEY and CDR2 SVGAGI. Unmatched junction bases numbered 12, after V lost 6 bases and J lost 6 bases. The CDR3 runs 15 residues.

The chain employs TRBV6-1 and TRBJ2-7; weak D call: TRBD1 (6 bases). Germline CDR1 is MNHNS and CDR2 is SASEGT. Trimming removed 0 bases at V and 0 bases at J, with 12 bases between. The CDR3 runs 16 residues. CDR3 protein: CASSEALQGGSYEQYF. The CDR3 DNA follows: TGTGCCAGCAGTGAAGCCTTACAGGGTGGCTCCTACGAGCAGTACTTC.

The chain carries TRBV29-1 and TRBJ2-1; 7 bases are shared with TRBD1. CDR3 length: 14 amino acids. Germline V gene sequence: CDR1 SQVTM, CDR2 ANQGSEA. The V segment lost 7 bases and the J segment 5 bases; nucleotides outside the gene matches: 11. This CDR3 reads CSAQKTGTNNEQFF. For the CDR3, the DNA is TGCAGCGCCCAAAAGACAGGGACCAACAATGAGCAGTTCTTC.

The J gene is TRBJ2-7, the V gene TRBV28, with a tentative D call TRBD1 (5 bases). Trimming cost V 7 bases and J 4 bases, with 14 bases left between them. Germline values: CDR1 MDHEN, CDR2 SYDVKM. This CDR3 region has 13 residues. The CDR3 is CASTTTRDYEQYF. The CDR3 coding sequence is TGTGCCAGCACCACAACCAGGGATTACGAGCAGTACTTC.